This entry features one TCR beta chain sequence. Its antigen remains unidentified. This record comes from a study of T cell repertoires in cytomegalovirus infection. Study-wide points: HLA-C-restricted TCR beta clonotypes specific for CMV led the ex vivo response.

CDR1 is MRHNA and CDR2 is SNTAGT in the germline V gene. After removal of 4 bases from V and 3 bases from J, the junction contained 3 bases not matched to a gene. This CDR3 is 14 amino acids long. TCRdb ran MiXCR on the reads and lists one entry per CDR3 protein. The sample yields a few hundred thousand distinct CDR3 sequences, over 7.5% seen once. V gene TRBV6-4 combines with J gene TRBJ2-3; 8 nucleotides agree with TRBD2. The sequenced material came from PBMCs. The TCR sequence derives from a human donor in good health (CMV status not recorded). Some clones in this sample may be carry-over from other donors' samples. Written as DNA, the CDR3 is TGTGCCAGCAGTGCAGCGGGAGAAACAGATACGCAGTATTTT. It codes for CASSAAGETDTQYF.